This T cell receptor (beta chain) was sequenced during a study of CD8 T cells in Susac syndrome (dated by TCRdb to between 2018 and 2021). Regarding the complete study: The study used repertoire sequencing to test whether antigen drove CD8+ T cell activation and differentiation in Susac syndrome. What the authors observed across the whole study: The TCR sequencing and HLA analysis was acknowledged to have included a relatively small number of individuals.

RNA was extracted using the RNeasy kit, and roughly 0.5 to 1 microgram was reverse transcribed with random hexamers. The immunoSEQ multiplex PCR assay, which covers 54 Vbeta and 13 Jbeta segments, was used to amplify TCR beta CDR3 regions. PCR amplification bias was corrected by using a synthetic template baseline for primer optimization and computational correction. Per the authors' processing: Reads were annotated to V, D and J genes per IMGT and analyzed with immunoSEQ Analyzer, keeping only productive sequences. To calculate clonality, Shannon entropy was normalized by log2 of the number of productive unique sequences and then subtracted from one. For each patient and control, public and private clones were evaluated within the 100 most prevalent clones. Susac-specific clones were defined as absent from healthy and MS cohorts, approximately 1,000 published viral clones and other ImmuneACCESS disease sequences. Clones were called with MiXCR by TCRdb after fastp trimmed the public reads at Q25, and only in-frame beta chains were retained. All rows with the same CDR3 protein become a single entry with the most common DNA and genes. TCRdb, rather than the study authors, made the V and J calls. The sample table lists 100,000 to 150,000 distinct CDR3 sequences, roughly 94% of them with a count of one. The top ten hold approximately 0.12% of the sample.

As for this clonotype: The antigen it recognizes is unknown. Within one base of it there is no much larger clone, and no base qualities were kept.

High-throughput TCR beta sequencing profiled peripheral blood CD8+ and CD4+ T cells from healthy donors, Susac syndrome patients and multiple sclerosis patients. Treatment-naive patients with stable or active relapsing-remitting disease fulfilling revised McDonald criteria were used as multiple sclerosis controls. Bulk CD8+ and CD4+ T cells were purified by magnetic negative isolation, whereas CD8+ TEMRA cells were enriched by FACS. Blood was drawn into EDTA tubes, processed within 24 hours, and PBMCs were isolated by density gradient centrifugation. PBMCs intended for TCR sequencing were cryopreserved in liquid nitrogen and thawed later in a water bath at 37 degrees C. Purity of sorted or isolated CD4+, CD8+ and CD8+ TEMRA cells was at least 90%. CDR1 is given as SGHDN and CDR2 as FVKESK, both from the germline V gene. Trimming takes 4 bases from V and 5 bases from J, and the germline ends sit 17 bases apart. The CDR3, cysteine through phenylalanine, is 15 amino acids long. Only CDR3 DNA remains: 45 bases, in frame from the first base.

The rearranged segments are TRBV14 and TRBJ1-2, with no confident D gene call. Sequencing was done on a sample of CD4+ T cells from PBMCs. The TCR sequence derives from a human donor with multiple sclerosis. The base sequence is TGTGCCAGCAGCCCTTACAGCACCTCGGGGTATGGCTACACCTTC. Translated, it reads CASSPYSTSGYGYTF.